These 20 T cell receptor beta chains were all obtained from the same sample, sequenced in a study of shared clonotypes between healthy human individuals. Here immunoSEQ multiplex PCR was the method, and the copy in TCRdb shows in-frame clones only, minus some. The table records more than 2,000,000 clones, 85% to 95% of them present only once. Source material: naive CD4+ T cells sorted from blood. Described subset: CD45RA+ positively selected. The receptors originated from a man between 18 and 35 years old in good health.

The chain carries TRBV6-1 and TRBJ1-4; no definite D call. The germline V gene has CDR1 MNHNS and CDR2 SASEGT. The V end was cut by 2 bases, the J end by 8 bases, with 18 bases between. This CDR3 region has 16 residues. The CDR3 DNA sequence: TGTGCCAGCAGTGAAAACATTGGGCGCCCCGAGGAAAAACTGTTTTTT. Amino acid sequence: CASSENIGRPEEKLFF.

J is TRBJ1-4 and V is TRBV7-2; D remains ambiguous. CDR1 SGHTA and CDR2 FQGNSA come from the germline V gene. The CDR3 spans 15 residues. V lost 2 bases, J lost 4 bases, and 11 bases lay in between. The chain's CDR3 is CASSLSGRLNEKLFF. For the CDR3, the DNA is TGTGCCAGCAGCTTATCGGGCCGGCTTAATGAAAAACTGTTTTTT. Looking up the rest from reference TRBV7-2 and TRBJ1-4 gives the full variable domain: GAGVSQSPSNKVTEKGKDVELRCDPISGHTALYWYRQSLGQGLEFLIYFQGNSAPDKSGLPSDRFSAERTGGSVSTLTIQRTQQEDSAVYLCASSLSGRLNEKLFFGSGTQLSVL.

V and J are TRBV11-3 and TRBJ2-2; D possibly corresponds to TRBD1 (6 bases). Trimming left V 4 bases short and J 4 bases short, with 10 bases between. The CDR3 is made up of 14 amino acids. Germline CDR1 SGHNT, CDR2 YENEEA. CDR3 DNA: TGTGCCAGCAGCTCAGGGGAGCCCACCGGGGAGCTGTTTTTT. Encoded protein: CASSSGEPTGELFF. Variable domain in full (rest from reference TRBV11-3 and TRBJ2-2): EAGVVQSPRYKIIEKKQPVAFWCNPISGHNTLYWYLQNLGQGPELLIRYENEEAVDDSQLPKDRFSAERLKGVDSTLKIQPAELGDSAVYLCASSSGEPTGELFFGEGSRLTVL.

This chain uses TRBV5-6 with TRBJ1-1; possible D gene TRBD1, 6 bases. The germline CDR1 and CDR2 sequences are SGHDT and YYEEEE. This CDR3 spans 15 amino acids. Trimming took off 0 bases at V and 4 bases at J, with 13 bases between the two ends. The CDR3 DNA reads TGTGCCAGCAGCTTGGCCAGGGGATTGGTCACTGAAGCTTTCTTT. This encodes CASSLARGLVTEAFF.

The rearrangement uses TRBV7-9 and TRBJ2-3, with D possibly TRBD2 on 5 matching bases. The V gene's germline CDR1 is SEHNR and CDR2 FQNEAQ (reference sequence). V lost 0 bases, J lost 2 bases, and 9 bases lay in between. The CDR3 sequence is 15 residues long. This CDR3 is CASSLARVATDTQYF. As DNA, the CDR3 is TGTGCCAGCAGCTTAGCGAGGGTAGCCACAGATACGCAGTATTTT. The full variable domain, rest sourced from reference TRBV7-9 and TRBJ2-3, is DTGVSQNPRHKITKRGQNVTFRCDPISEHNRLYWYRQTLGQGPEFLTYFQNEAQLEKSRLLSDRFSAERPKGSFSTLEIQRTEQGDSAMYLCASSLARVATDTQYFGPGTRLTVL.

This clone appeared a single time. The chain links TRBV2 to TRBJ1-3, with TRBD1 matching 8 bases. V lost 8 bases and J lost 0; bases outside the gene matches: 9. CDR3 length equals 16 residues. The germline V gene has CDR1 SNHLY and CDR2 FYNNEI. CDR3 bases: TGTGCCAGCCACGACCGGGACAGGCTCTCTGGAAACACCATATATTTT. Residues: CASHDRDRLSGNTIYF.

The chain carries TRBV11-2 and TRBJ1-4; 8 nucleotides agree with TRBD1. The CDR3 extends over 16 amino acids. Germline V gene sequence: CDR1 SGHAT, CDR2 FQNNGV. The V segment lost 4 bases and the J segment 2 bases; nucleotides outside the gene matches: 6. This chain's CDR3 is CASSSGGVRTNEKLFF. The CDR3 DNA sequence: TGTGCCAGCAGCTCAGGGGGCGTGAGGACTAATGAAAAACTGTTTTTT.

The chain has TRBV7-9 and TRBJ2-7, with 9 positions matching TRBD2. Germline V gene sequence: CDR1 SEHNR, CDR2 FQNEAQ (reference sequence). The CDR3 is made up of 14 amino acids. The ends lost 5 bases at V and 4 bases at J; junction bases unmatched: 6. CDR3 in DNA: TGTGCCAGCAGCCCCGGGACTAGCATATACGAGCAGTACTTC. Its translation: CASSPGTSIYEQYF.

Points on this clone: This sample includes further DNA sequences coding for the same CDR3. The J gene is TRBJ2-1, the V gene TRBV18; 14 bases match TRBD2. The CDR3 has 17 amino acids. Germline assignment: CDR1 KGHSH and CDR2 LQKENI. Trimming took 3 bases from V and 7 from J; bases not matched to a gene: 8. CDR3 DNA sequence: TGTGCCAGCTCACCCCCAGGGGGACTAGCGGGAGCAAATGAGCAGTTCTTC. Translating it yields CASSPPGGLAGANEQFF.

This clone was seen only once. This chain joins TRBV5-4 and TRBJ1-2, with 11 bases matching TRBD1. Trimming at V came to 4 bases and at J to 3 bases, leaving 8 bases not matched to a gene. The germline gives CDR1 SGHNT, CDR2 YYREEE (reference sequence). The length of the CDR3 is 16 residues. CDR3 protein: CASSQPGQGEDYGYTF. The CDR3 DNA sequence: TGTGCCAGCAGCCAACCGGGACAGGGGGAGGACTATGGCTACACCTTC.

V usage is TRBV6-6 and J usage is TRBJ1-5; no reliable D call. CDR1 and CDR2 (germline): MNHNY, SVGAGI (reference sequence). The CDR3 runs 13 residues. The V gene lost 5 bases and the J gene lost 6 bases, with 11 bases spanning the gap. The CDR3 protein is CASSQMDGQPQHF. The CDR3 DNA reads TGTGCCAGCAGTCAGATGGACGGTCAGCCCCAGCATTTT.

This clone is a singleton in its sample. The J gene is TRBJ1-1, the V gene TRBV15; D ambiguous. CDR1 and CDR2 (germline): LNHNV, YYDKDF (reference sequence). The germline V and J ends were trimmed by 4 bases and 2 bases, with 5 bases remaining between them. The CDR3 is 12 amino acids. The DNA for the CDR3 is TGTGCCACCAGCACCCCTAACACTGAAGCTTTCTTT. The encoded protein is CATSTPNTEAFF.

V usage is TRBV6-5 and J usage is TRBJ2-7; TRBD2 aligns across 9 bases. From germline, CDR1 is MNHEY and CDR2 SVGAGI. The CDR3 spans 15 residues. The trim removed 5 bases at V and 5 bases at J, leaving 10 bases unmatched. The DNA for the CDR3 is TGTGCCAGCAGTCCGAGAGGGCTAGCGGGGAACGAGCAGTACTTC. This sequence encodes CASSPRGLAGNEQYF.

A note on this clone: The sample holds other DNA sequences that translate to the same CDR3. The chain combines TRBV2 with TRBJ2-5; D is unresolved. V was trimmed by 0 bases and J by 5 bases, leaving 4 bases between them. This CDR3 comprises 12 residues. Germline lookup yields CDR1 SNHLY and CDR2 FYNNEI. CDR3: CASSEARETQYF. The CDR3 DNA follows: TGTGCCAGCAGTGAAGCGAGGGAGACCCAGTACTTC.

Notes on this clone: Other DNA sequences in the sample encode the same CDR3. The V and J genes are TRBV6-5 and TRBJ2-7, with TRBD2 identical over 8 bases. The CDR3 has 15 amino acids. Germline V gene lookup returns CDR1 MNHEY and CDR2 SVGAGI. The junction had 6 bases not matched to a gene; V was cut back by 5 bases and J by 0 bases. Here the CDR3 DNA reads TGTGCCAGCAGTGGCCCGGGGGGGAGCTCCTACGAGCAGTACTTC. Translation: CASSGPGGSSYEQYF.

This rearrangement joins TRBV9 to TRBJ2-3, with D unclear. The CDR3 covers 15 residues. Germline CDR1 is SGDLS and CDR2 is YYNGEE. Trimming took off 0 bases at V and 2 bases at J, with 10 bases between the two ends. The CDR3 sequence is CASSVDSRSTDTQYF. The CDR3 DNA follows: TGTGCCAGCAGCGTAGACTCAAGGTCCACAGATACGCAGTATTTT. Full variable domain (outside the CDR3, taken from reference TRBV9 and TRBJ2-3): DSGVTQTPKHLITATGQRVTLRCSPRSGDLSVYWYQQSLDQGLQFLIQYYNGEERAKGNILERFSAQQFPDLHSELNLSSLELGDSALYFCASSVDSRSTDTQYFGPGTRLTVL.

The chain carries TRBV9 and TRBJ1-6, with D uncertain. The CDR3 has 15 residues. CDR1 is SGDLS, CDR2 YYNGEE, per germline. The ends were cut back, 2 bases at V and 9 bases at J, with 15 bases in the middle. CDR3 sequence (DNA): TGTGCCAGCAGCGTGGACCCGCGGCAGGTTTCACCCCTCCACTTT. Amino acids: CASSVDPRQVSPLHF.

The chain is built from TRBV2 and TRBJ1-1; D uncertain. V shed 4 bases and J shed 0 bases, with 12 bases lying between them. Germline V lookup: CDR1 SNHLY, CDR2 FYNNEI. This CDR3 spans 15 amino acids. DNA of the CDR3: TGTGCCAGCAGTGGGGGTCTTGTCTTGAACACTGAAGCTTTCTTT. Residues: CASSGGLVLNTEAFF.

The chain uses TRBV5-1 and TRBJ1-6; D call uncertain. The CDR3 has 13 amino acids. V lost 1 base and J 10 bases, leaving 9 bases between the germline ends. Germline CDR1 is SGHRS and CDR2 is YFSETQ. CDR3 residues: CASSLRGGSPLHF. CDR3 DNA sequence: TGCGCCAGCAGCTTGAGAGGAGGATCACCCCTCCACTTT.

The V gene is TRBV5-1, the J gene TRBJ1-6; D is ambiguous. The V gene's germline CDR1 is SGHRS and CDR2 YFSETQ. This CDR3 has 14 amino acids. Trimming took off 0 bases at V and 6 bases at J, with 7 bases between the two ends. The CDR3 loop reads CASSLEEVNSPLHF. The CDR3 DNA follows: TGCGCCAGCAGCTTGGAAGAAGTTAATTCACCCCTCCACTTT. The variable domain in full, with the rest retrieved from reference TRBV5-1 and TRBJ1-6, is KAGVTQTPRYLIKTRGQQVTLSCSPISGHRSVSWYQQTPGQGLQFLFEYFSETQRNKGNFPGRFSGRQFSNSRSEMNVSTLELGDSALYLCASSLEEVNSPLHFGNGTRLTVT.